This T cell receptor (beta chain) came from a study of T cells in Graves' hyperthyroidism and ophthalmopathy. In its sample, this clonotype was seen a few times. Amplification targeted TCR beta CDR3 regions from RNA transcripts. The study used the HTBI primer set for a first-round RT-PCR of the TCR CDR3. TCRdb analysed the multiplex PCR reads with MiXCR anew, one entry per CDR3 protein. The table has approximately 720,000 distinct CDR3 sequences, roughly a sixth seen once; the top ten hold 15% to 20%. Investigators excluded patients with uncontrolled infection, other autoimmune disease, pregnancy or lactation. The TCR comes from a woman aged 45-59 years with Graves' hyperthyroidism that later progressed to Graves' ophthalmopathy. Sequencing used blood.

In nucleotides, the CDR3 is TGCAGCGTTGAAGTGCAGGGAAACACTGAAGCTTTCTTT. It encodes CSVEVQGNTEAFF. The chain combines TRBV29-1 with TRBJ1-1; a possible D gene is TRBD1 (5 bases). V lost 1 base, J lost 2 bases, and 8 bases lay in between. CDR3 size: 13 residues. CDR1 is SQVTM, CDR2 ANQGSEA, per germline.